The 20 T cell receptor beta chains presented below share a single source sample, sequenced in a study of shared clonotypes between healthy human individuals. The protocol was immunoSEQ multiplex PCR, while the TCRdb copy is restricted to in-frame clones and leaves out a portion. The data contain more than 2 million clones, 95% of them singletons. Sequenced material: naive CD4+ T cells sorted from blood. Indicated subset: CD45RA+ positively selected. The receptors here all came from a man aged 18-30 years in good health.

The gene calls are TRBV15 and TRBJ1-4; D not certain. The CDR3 is 14 amino acids. V was cut by 0 bases and J by 7 bases, with 9 bases left in between. CDR1 LNHNV and CDR2 YYDKDF come from the germline V gene (reference sequence). CDR3 DNA: TGTGCCACCAGCAGAGACGGGGAGAGTGAAAAACTGTTTTTT. Residues: CATSRDGESEKLFF.

The chain employs TRBV5-4 and TRBJ2-7; D is uncertain. This CDR3 is built from 11 residues. Per the germline V gene, CDR1 is SGHNT and CDR2 is YYREEE (reference sequence). DNA of the CDR3: TGTGCCAGCAGCTTGGCCTCGGCAGGAGAAGTC. Its translation is CASSLASAGEV.

The rearrangement links TRBV7-2 to TRBJ1-3, with 7 bases matching TRBD1. CDR1 SGHTA and CDR2 FQGNSA come from the germline V gene. Trimming removed 1 base from V and 4 bases from J; junction bases left unmatched: 7. CDR3 length: 16 amino acids. This CDR3 reads CASSLVVTGRGNTIYF. The DNA for the CDR3 is TGTGCCAGCAGCTTAGTAGTGACAGGGAGGGGAAACACCATATATTTT.

A word on this clone: In the same sample, other DNA sequences code for this CDR3. The chain recombines TRBV5-1 with TRBJ2-2; a weak D match, TRBD2 (6 bases). V dropped 0 bases and J dropped 3 bases, with 6 bases sitting between them. The germline gives CDR1 SGHRS, CDR2 YFSETQ. CDR3 length: 14 amino acids. The chain's CDR3 is CASSLAGDTGELFF. CDR3 in DNA: TGCGCCAGCAGCTTGGCGGGGGACACCGGGGAGCTGTTTTTT.

The gene calls are TRBV11-3 and TRBJ2-5, with 9 bases identical to TRBD2. From germline, CDR1 is SGHNT and CDR2 YENEEA. Trimming took 1 base from V and 1 from J; bases not matched to a gene: 4. This CDR3 comprises 16 residues. Written as DNA, the CDR3 is TGTGCCAGCAGCTTAGGGGCTAGCGGGGTCCAAGAGACCCAGTACTTC. Its protein is CASSLGASGVQETQYF.

V gene TRBV4-3 combines with J gene TRBJ2-7; D is possibly TRBD2 (5 bases). The germline V gene encodes CDR1 LGHNA and CDR2 YSLEER. The CDR3 covers 15 residues. V was trimmed by 1 base and J by 5 bases, leaving 15 bases between them. CDR3: CASSQGLTGYNEQYF. CDR3 nucleotide sequence: TGCGCCAGCAGCCAAGGATTGACGGGATACAACGAGCAGTACTTC.

V usage is TRBV4-1 and J usage is TRBJ2-5, with 13 bases matching TRBD2. Trimming removed 1 base from V and 2 bases from J; junction bases left unmatched: 7. The CDR3 contains 18 residues. Germline V gives CDR1 MGHRA, CDR2 YSYEKL. The CDR3 sequence: CASSQARLAGGIQETQYF. In nucleotides, the CDR3 is TGCGCCAGCAGCCAAGCCCGACTAGCGGGAGGAATACAAGAGACCCAGTACTTC.

CDR3 residues: CASSENLRKLFF. The CDR3 nucleotides are TGTGCCAGCAGTGAAAACTTAAGAAAACTGTTTTTT. The V and J genes are TRBV25-1 and TRBJ1-4; D call uncertain. This CDR3 comprises 12 residues. CDR1 and CDR2 from the germline V gene are MGHDK and SYGVNS. The V and J ends lost 2 bases and 10 bases respectively, with 8 bases between them.

V usage is TRBV15 and J usage is TRBJ1-6; TRBD1 agrees at 8 bases. Per the germline V gene, CDR1 is LNHNV and CDR2 is YYDKDF (reference sequence). The CDR3 runs to 18 residues. Trimming took 1 base from V and 2 from J; bases not matched to a gene: 7. The CDR3 loop reads CATSRGTGSPPYNSPLHF. Written as DNA, the CDR3 is TGTGCCACCAGCAGAGGGACAGGGTCCCCTCCCTATAATTCACCCCTCCACTTT.

The chain employs TRBV25-1 and TRBJ1-1; no clear D. The CDR3 has 12 amino acids. V lost 4 bases to trimming and J lost 4 bases, with 7 bases between them. CDR1 and CDR2 (germline): MGHDK, SYGVNS. Written as DNA, the CDR3 is TGTGCCAGCAGTGTACCAGGCACTGAAGCTTTCTTT. Translating it yields CASSVPGTEAFF. The full variable domain, with the rest looked up from reference TRBV25-1 and TRBJ1-1, is EADIYQTPRYLVIGTGKKITLECSQTMGHDKMYWYQQDPGMELHLIHYSYGVNSTEKGDLSSESTVSRIRTEHFPLTLESARPSHTSQYLCASSVPGTEAFFGQGTRLTVV.

The chain employs TRBV2 and TRBJ2-3, with TRBD2 identical over 10 bases. The CDR3 loop spans 17 amino acids. J gave up 6 bases and V 6 bases, and 15 bases lay outside the gene matches. CDR1 is SNHLY and CDR2 is FYNNEI in the germline V gene. The CDR3 region is CASSPMIAGGYSDTQYF. CDR3 DNA: TGTGCCAGCAGCCCAATGATAGCGGGAGGCTACTCCGATACGCAGTATTTT. The full variable domain, with the rest looked up from reference TRBV2 and TRBJ2-3, is EPEVTQTPSHQVTQMGQEVILRCVPISNHLYFYWYRQILGQKVEFLVSFYNNEISEKSEIFDDQFSVERPDGSNFTLKIRSTKLEDSAMYFCASSPMIAGGYSDTQYFGPGTRLTVL.

The V call is TRBV7-2, the J call TRBJ2-7; D is ambiguous. The CDR3 spans 12 residues. V was shortened by 3 bases and J by 12 bases, with 15 bases between the two germline ends. The germline V gene encodes CDR1 SGHTA and CDR2 FQGNSA. The CDR3 DNA reads as TGTGCCAGCAGCTTTGGGGAATCCCCCCTGTACTTC. It translates to CASSFGESPLYF.

J is TRBJ2-7 and V is TRBV19; D perhaps matches TRBD1 (5 bases). The CDR3 extends over 14 amino acids. CDR1 is LNHDA and CDR2 is SQIVND in the germline V gene (reference sequence). The ends were cut back, 7 bases at V and 2 bases at J, with 15 bases in the middle. Here the CDR3 reads CASTQGVGAYEQYF. The CDR3 coding sequence is TGTGCCAGTACCCAAGGTGTAGGGGCCTACGAGCAGTACTTC.

This clone was detected once. This rearrangement joins TRBV7-8 to TRBJ2-1; 11 bases align to TRBD2. V dropped 1 base and J dropped 10; count of bases not matched to a gene: 6. The CDR3 consists of 15 residues. Germline CDR1 reads SGHVS; CDR2 reads FQNEAQ. CDR3 in amino acids: CASSLVGLAGGEQFF. CDR3 sequence (DNA): TGTGCCAGCAGCTTAGTCGGGCTAGCGGGGGGCGAGCAGTTCTTC.

Details on this clone: The same CDR3 is also encoded by other DNA sequences in this sample. The rearrangement links TRBV10-3 to TRBJ2-2, with TRBD1 identical over 7 bases. The CDR3 totals 13 residues. CDR1 and CDR2 from the germline V gene are ENHRY and SYGVKD. J was trimmed by 4 bases and V by 4 bases; bases with no gene match: 0. The CDR3 loop is CAISGTGTGELFF. For the CDR3, the DNA is TGTGCCATCAGTGGGACAGGCACCGGGGAGCTGTTTTTT.

The chain has TRBV4-1 and TRBJ2-7, with D perhaps TRBD1 (5 bases). This CDR3 contains 14 residues. Trimming pared 0 bases from V and 1 base from J, leaving 7 bases between. Germline V gene sequence: CDR1 MGHRA, CDR2 YSYEKL. The CDR3 DNA sequence: TGCGCCAGCAGCCAAGACAGGGATTCCTACGAGCAGTACTTC. Amino acid sequence: CASSQDRDSYEQYF.

V and J are TRBV5-1 and TRBJ1-1, with a possible D match to TRBD1 (5 bases). Trimming stripped 4 bases from V and 2 bases from J, with 15 bases between. CDR1 is SGHRS, CDR2 YFSETQ, per germline. The CDR3 length is 15 residues. CDR3 nucleotides: TGCGCCAGCAGCGTCGGGACCCTAATTAACACTGAAGCTTTCTTT. It translates to CASSVGTLINTEAFF.

The chain uses TRBV6-1 and TRBJ2-7; D may correspond to TRBD1 or TRBD2 (5 bases each). The CDR3 totals 16 residues. Germline V gene lookup returns CDR1 MNHNS and CDR2 SASEGT. The V gene lost 1 base and the J gene lost 2 bases, with 15 bases spanning the gap. The CDR3 sequence: CASSEEGTALPYEQYF. The CDR3 nucleotides read TGTGCCAGCAGTGAAGAAGGGACCGCCCTCCCCTACGAGCAGTACTTC.

The chain recombines TRBV27 with TRBJ2-7; D is ambiguous. The germline CDR1 and CDR2 sequences are MNHEY and SMNVEV (reference sequence). The length of the CDR3 is 15 residues. V lost 4 bases and J lost 2, with 15 bases in between. The CDR3 sequence is CASSSAQVRAYEQYF. The CDR3 DNA reads TGTGCCAGCAGTTCCGCGCAGGTGAGAGCCTACGAGCAGTACTTC.

This chain links TRBV28 with TRBJ2-4; TRBD1 agrees at 9 bases. The CDR3 length is 15 residues. The germline V gene encodes CDR1 MDHEN and CDR2 SYDVKM. Losses at the gene ends were 2 bases for V and 8 bases for J; bases not matched to a gene: 7. CDR3 coding DNA: TGTGCCAGCAGTTTAGGGGGGACAGGGCTCGACATTCAGTACTTC. This codes for CASSLGGTGLDIQYF. The full variable domain, with the rest looked up from reference TRBV28 and TRBJ2-4, is DVKVTQSSRYLVKRTGEKVFLECVQDMDHENMFWYRQDPGLGLRLIYFSYDVKMKEKGDIPEGYSVSREKKERFSLILESASTNQTSMYLCASSLGGTGLDIQYFGAGTRLSVL.